The clone carrying this T cell receptor beta chain was detected a few times. This CDR3 spans 14 amino acids. Then a second PCR, running about 6 to 12 cycles, was carried out with a sample-barcoded 5' primer and a J-beta primer mix. Tagging of each cDNA molecule was performed by a template-switch adaptor with 12 random nucleotides. MiXCR, applied by TCRdb to the 5' RACE reads, yields one record per CDR3 protein. The sample shows approximately 1,000,000 distinct CDR3 sequences, under 55% of them seen only once. This entry belongs to a study of blood T cells in healthy people across ages. V usage is TRBV21-1 and J usage is TRBJ2-1; TRBD2 is the table's D call and was not checked against the DNA. TRBV21-1 is a pseudogene segment. The origin of this receptor is a woman in her sixties in good health. Sequencing was performed on blood. Written as DNA, the CDR3 is TGTGCCAGCAGCTTTAAGGCGGGGTGGAATGAGCAGTTCTTC. Translated: CASSFKAGWNEQFF.